This passage covers 18 T cell receptor beta chains from one sample sequenced in a study of blood T cell repertoires in COVID-19 (dated by TCRdb to 2020 to 2022). Library prep was done by the immunoSEQ multiplex PCR assay. TCRdb limited this immuneACCESS table to in-frame rearrangements with V and J called. A share of clones is missing; checked studies link under half to unresolved V genes, and the rest is unexplained. The sample has some 120,000 clones on record, approximately 88% of them singletons. Clones ranked in the top ten supply approximately 0.75% of the sample. Sequencing was done on a sample of peripheral blood. All receptors derive from a woman in her seventies with acute or convalescent COVID-19.

The CDR3 spells CASSLAGGPYEQYF. The DNA of the CDR3 is TGTGCCAGCAGCTTAGCAGGGGGGCCCTACGAGCAGTACTTC. The rearrangement links TRBV5-5 to TRBJ2-7; D is perhaps TRBD1 (7 bases). Trimming removed 2 bases at V and 2 bases at J, with 11 bases between. Germline assignment: CDR1 SGHKS and CDR2 YYEKEE (reference sequence). The CDR3 covers 14 residues.

This clone was seen a single time. This chain links TRBV19 with TRBJ2-3; 9 nucleotides agree with TRBD2. CDR1 is LNHDA, CDR2 SQIVND, per germline (reference sequence). CDR3 size: 14 residues. With V trimmed by 7 bases and J by 1 base, 3 bases remained unmatched. CDR3: CASKVAGGTDTQYF. CDR3 nucleotides: TGTGCCAGTAAAGTAGCGGGGGGCACAGATACGCAGTATTTT.

The chain links TRBV9 to TRBJ2-1; 9 nucleotides agree with TRBD1. This CDR3 region has 15 residues. V shed 3 bases, J shed 5 bases, and the junction held 6 bases outside the gene matches. Per germline, CDR1 SGDLS and CDR2 YYNGEE. The chain's CDR3 is CASSASGTGNNEQFF. In DNA, the CDR3 is TGTGCCAGCAGCGCTTCCGGGACAGGGAACAATGAGCAGTTCTTC.

V and J are TRBV30 and TRBJ1-1; perhaps TRBD1 as D (5 bases). The CDR3 has 13 residues. Trimming cost V 3 bases and J 10 bases, with 18 bases left between them. Per germline, CDR1 GTSNPN and CDR2 SVGIG (reference sequence). Here the CDR3 reads CAWSPGRGRSAFF. The DNA of the CDR3 is TGTGCCTGGAGCCCTGGACGGGGGAGGTCAGCTTTCTTT.

The chain employs TRBV7-8 and TRBJ2-2; possibly TRBD2 for D (5 bases). The germline gives CDR1 SGHVS, CDR2 FQNEAQ. Deletions cut 0 bases from V and 6 bases from J, with 5 bases between. The CDR3 is 13 amino acids. In DNA, the CDR3 is TGTGCCAGCAGCTTAGCGAGGGCCGGGGAGCTGTTTTTT. This encodes CASSLARAGELFF.

The chain couples TRBV28 to TRBJ2-2; no clear D gene. The germline V gene has CDR1 MDHEN and CDR2 SYDVKM. Trimming cost V 7 bases and J 1 base, with 10 bases left between them. The CDR3 sequence is 14 residues long. Written as DNA, the CDR3 is TGTGCCAGCACTATAAGTCTGAACACCGGGGAGCTGTTTTTT. The encoded protein is CASTISLNTGELFF.

The chain couples TRBV6-2 or TRBV6-3 to TRBJ2-1; a weak D match, TRBD1 (5 bases). V was pared by 2 bases and J by 10 bases, with 15 bases between. Germline CDR1 is MNHEY and CDR2 is SVGEGT. The CDR3 has 14 residues. CDR3 nucleotide sequence: TGTGCCAGCAGTTACGGGGCAGTCTCTAGGGAGCAGTTCTTC. Protein product: CASSYGAVSREQFF.

This chain connects TRBV7-2 to TRBJ2-7; D call uncertain. Germline CDR1 and CDR2: SGHTA and FQGNSA. This CDR3 has 16 residues. V was shortened by 3 bases and J by 1 base, with 16 bases between the two germline ends. The CDR3 loop reads CASSFIEQSLSYEQYF. The CDR3 bases are TGTGCCAGCAGCTTCATTGAACAGTCTTTGTCCTACGAGCAGTACTTC.

The genes are TRBV3-1 (or the pseudogene TRBV3-2) and TRBJ2-1; 9 bases map to TRBD1. The trim removed 7 bases at V and 6 bases at J, leaving 10 bases unmatched. The CDR3 covers 15 residues. Germline CDR1 LGHDT, CDR2 YNNKEL (reference sequence). The CDR3 sequence: CASTLHGQGINEQFF. CDR3 coding DNA: TGTGCCAGCACCCTCCATGGACAGGGGATCAATGAGCAGTTCTTC.

This clone appeared a single time. The gene calls are TRBV19 and TRBJ2-2; D ambiguous. The V end was cut by 1 base, the J end by 5 bases, with 11 bases between. The CDR3 length is 15 residues. Germline-derived CDR1 and CDR2 are LNHDA and SQIVND (reference sequence). The CDR3 DNA is TGTGCCAGTAGTATAGGCGGAGTCGGTACCGGGGAGCTGTTTTTT. It encodes CASSIGGVGTGELFF. The entire variable domain, with the rest obtained from reference TRBV19 and TRBJ2-2, is as follows: DGGITQSPKYLFRKEGQNVTLSCEQNLNHDAMYWYRQDPGQGLRLIYYSQIVNDFQKGDIAEGYSVSREKKESFPLTVTSAQKNPTAFYLCASSIGGVGTGELFFGEGSRLTVL.

The gene calls are TRBV3-1 (or the pseudogene TRBV3-2) and TRBJ2-5; no definite D call. V gave up 4 bases and J gave up 2 bases, with 14 bases separating them. Per the germline V gene, CDR1 is LGHDT and CDR2 is YNNKEL (reference sequence). CDR3 length: 15 residues. CDR3 DNA: TGTGCCAGCAGCCGTCATCCACATCGTCAAGAGACCCAGTACTTC. Translation gives CASSRHPHRQETQYF.

The rearrangement links TRBV7-2 to TRBJ2-2, with a tentative D call TRBD1 (6 bases). This CDR3 has 15 amino acids. Trimming removed 1 base at V and 2 bases at J, with 8 bases between. Germline V gene data show CDR1 as SGHTA and CDR2 as FQGNSA. CDR3 coding DNA: TGTGCCAGCAGCTTAGAACAGGGAAACACCGGGGAGCTGTTTTTT. Translation gives CASSLEQGNTGELFF.

This chain joins TRBV18 and TRBJ1-2; 8 bases are shared with TRBD1. With 3 bases clipped from V and 7 bases from J, the junction kept 4 bases outside the gene matches. Germline assignment: CDR1 KGHSH and CDR2 LQKENI. The CDR3 has 13 amino acids. CDR3 sequence reads: CASSPDREFGYTF. The CDR3 region has the DNA TGTGCCAGCTCACCGGACAGGGAATTTGGCTACACCTTC.

The chain recombines TRBV2 with TRBJ1-2; 8 bases are a match to TRBD1. The germline CDR1 and CDR2 sequences are SNHLY and FYNNEI. V gave up 0 bases and J gave up 7 bases; unmatched junction bases: 7. The CDR3 has 15 residues. CDR3: CASSEAVDREGGYTF. Here the CDR3 DNA reads TGTGCCAGCAGTGAAGCGGTGGACAGGGAGGGTGGCTACACCTTC. The complete variable domain, with remaining parts taken from reference TRBV2 and TRBJ1-2, reads EPEVTQTPSHQVTQMGQEVILRCVPISNHLYFYWYRQILGQKVEFLVSFYNNEISEKSEIFDDQFSVERPDGSNFTLKIRSTKLEDSAMYFCASSEAVDREGGYTFGSGTRLTVV.

The chain couples TRBV19 to TRBJ1-5; unclear D gene. This CDR3 spans 12 amino acids. Trimming removed 7 bases from V and 10 bases from J, with 14 bases in between. Per the germline V gene, CDR1 is LNHDA and CDR2 is SQIVND (reference sequence). CDR3 protein: CASKAQAGPQHF. The CDR3 nucleotides read TGTGCCAGTAAGGCGCAGGCGGGTCCCCAGCATTTT.

The chain carries TRBV7-2 and TRBJ2-7; 8 nucleotides match TRBD2. J gave up 0 bases and V 0 bases, and 4 bases lay outside the gene matches. This CDR3 comprises 16 residues. Germline V gives CDR1 SGHTA, CDR2 FQGNSA. The DNA of the CDR3 is TGTGCCAGCAGCTTAGCCGGTAGCGGGGACTCCTACGAGCAGTACTTC. Protein product: CASSLAGSGDSYEQYF. Full variable domain (rest looked up from reference TRBV7-2 and TRBJ2-7): GAGVSQSPSNKVTEKGKDVELRCDPISGHTALYWYRQSLGQGLEFLIYFQGNSAPDKSGLPSDRFSAERTGGSVSTLTIQRTQQEDSAVYLCASSLAGSGDSYEQYFGPGTRLTVT.

This CDR3 reads CASSFGQGTSPLHF. CDR3 DNA: TGTGCCAGCAGCTTTGGACAGGGAACTTCACCCCTCCACTTT. The genes are TRBV7-9 and TRBJ1-6; 8 bases agree with TRBD1. V trimming: 3 bases; J trimming: 9 bases; junction bases outside the gene matches: 4. Germline CDR1 is SEHNR and CDR2 is FQNEAQ (reference sequence). CDR3 length: 14 amino acids.

The CDR3 DNA sequence: TGTGCCAGCAGTTCCTTCACAGATACGCAGTATTTT. Protein sequence: CASSSFTDTQYF. The chain employs TRBV6-2 or TRBV6-3 and TRBJ2-3; D ambiguous. This CDR3 is 12 amino acids long. The V gene's germline CDR1 is MNHEY and CDR2 SVGEGT. V lost 4 bases and J 2 bases, leaving 4 bases between the germline ends.